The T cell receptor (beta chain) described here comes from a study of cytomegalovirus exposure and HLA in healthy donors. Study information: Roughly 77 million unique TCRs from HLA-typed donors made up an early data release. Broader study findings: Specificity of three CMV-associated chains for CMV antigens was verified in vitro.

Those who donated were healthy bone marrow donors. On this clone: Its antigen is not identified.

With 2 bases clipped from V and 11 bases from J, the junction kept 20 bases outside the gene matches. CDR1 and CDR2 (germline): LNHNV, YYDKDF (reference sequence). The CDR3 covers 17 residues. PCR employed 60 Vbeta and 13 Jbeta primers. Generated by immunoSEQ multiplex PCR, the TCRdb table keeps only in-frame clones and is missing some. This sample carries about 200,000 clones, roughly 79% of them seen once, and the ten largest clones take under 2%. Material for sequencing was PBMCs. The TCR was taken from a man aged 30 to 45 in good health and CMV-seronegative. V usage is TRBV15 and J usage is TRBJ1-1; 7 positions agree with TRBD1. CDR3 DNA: TGTGCCACCAGCAGAAACCAACTTCTGGACAGGCTCCGTGAGGCTTTCTTT. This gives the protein CATSRNQLLDRLREAFF.